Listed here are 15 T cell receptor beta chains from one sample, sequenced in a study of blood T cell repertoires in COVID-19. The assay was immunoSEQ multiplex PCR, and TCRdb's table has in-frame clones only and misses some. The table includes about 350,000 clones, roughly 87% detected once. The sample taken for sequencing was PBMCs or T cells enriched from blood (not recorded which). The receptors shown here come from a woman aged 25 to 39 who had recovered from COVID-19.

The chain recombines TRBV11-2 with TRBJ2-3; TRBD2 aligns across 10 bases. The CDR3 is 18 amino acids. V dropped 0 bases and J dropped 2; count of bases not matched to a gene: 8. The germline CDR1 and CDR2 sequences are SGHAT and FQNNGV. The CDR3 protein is CASSLDPPSGRVTDTQYF. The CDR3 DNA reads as TGTGCCAGCAGCTTAGACCCCCCTAGCGGGAGAGTCACAGATACGCAGTATTTT.

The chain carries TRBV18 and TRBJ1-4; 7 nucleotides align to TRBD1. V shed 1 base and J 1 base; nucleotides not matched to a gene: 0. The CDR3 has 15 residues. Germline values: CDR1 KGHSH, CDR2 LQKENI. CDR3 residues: CASSPRTGTNEKLFF. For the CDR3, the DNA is TGTGCCAGCTCACCACGGACAGGAACTAATGAAAAACTGTTTTTT. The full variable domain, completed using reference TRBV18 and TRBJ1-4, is NAGVMQNPRHLVRRRGQEARLRCSPMKGHSHVYWYRQLPEEGLKFMVYLQKENIIDESGMPKERFSAEFPKEGPSILRIQQVVRGDSAAYFCASSPRTGTNEKLFFGSGTQLSVL.

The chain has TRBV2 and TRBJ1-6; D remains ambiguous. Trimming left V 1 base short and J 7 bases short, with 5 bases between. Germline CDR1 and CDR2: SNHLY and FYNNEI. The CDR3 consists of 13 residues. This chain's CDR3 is CASSEVGNSPLHF. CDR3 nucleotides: TGTGCCAGCAGTGAAGTCGGGAATTCACCCCTCCACTTT.

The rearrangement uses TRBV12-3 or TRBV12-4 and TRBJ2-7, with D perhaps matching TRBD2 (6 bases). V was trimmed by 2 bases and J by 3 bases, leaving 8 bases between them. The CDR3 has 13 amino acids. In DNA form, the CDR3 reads TGTGCCAGCAGTTTATGGGGAGGCTACGAGCAGTACTTC. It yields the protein CASSLWGGYEQYF.

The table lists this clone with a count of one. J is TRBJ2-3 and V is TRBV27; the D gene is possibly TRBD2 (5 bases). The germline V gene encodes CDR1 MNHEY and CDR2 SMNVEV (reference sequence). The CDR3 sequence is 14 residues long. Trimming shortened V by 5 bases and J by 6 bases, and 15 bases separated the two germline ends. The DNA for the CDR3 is TGTGCCAGCAGTATCCCTAGGATAGCGGATACGCAGTATTTT. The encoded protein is CASSIPRIADTQYF.

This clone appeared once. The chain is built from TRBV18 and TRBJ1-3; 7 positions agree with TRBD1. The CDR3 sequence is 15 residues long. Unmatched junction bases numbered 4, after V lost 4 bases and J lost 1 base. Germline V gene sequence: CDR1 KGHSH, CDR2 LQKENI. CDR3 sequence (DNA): TGTGCCAGCTCACGGGACAGAGTTTCTGGAAACACCATATATTTT. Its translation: CASSRDRVSGNTIYF. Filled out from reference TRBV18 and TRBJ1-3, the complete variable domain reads NAGVMQNPRHLVRRRGQEARLRCSPMKGHSHVYWYRQLPEEGLKFMVYLQKENIIDESGMPKERFSAEFPKEGPSILRIQQVVRGDSAAYFCASSRDRVSGNTIYFGEGSWLTVV.

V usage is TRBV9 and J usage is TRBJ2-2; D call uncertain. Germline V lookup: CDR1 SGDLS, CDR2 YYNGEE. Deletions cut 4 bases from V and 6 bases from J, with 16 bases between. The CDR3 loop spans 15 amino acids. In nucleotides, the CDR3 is TGTGCCAGCAGCCCGGCGTCTAGAGCACCCGGGGAGCTGTTTTTT. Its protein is CASSPASRAPGELFF.

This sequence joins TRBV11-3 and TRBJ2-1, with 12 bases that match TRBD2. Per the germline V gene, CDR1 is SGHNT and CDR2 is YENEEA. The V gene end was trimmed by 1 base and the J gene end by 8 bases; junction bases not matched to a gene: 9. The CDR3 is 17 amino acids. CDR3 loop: CASSLGPSGRAEDEQFF. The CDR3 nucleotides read TGTGCCAGCAGCTTAGGACCTAGCGGGAGGGCCGAAGATGAGCAGTTCTTC.

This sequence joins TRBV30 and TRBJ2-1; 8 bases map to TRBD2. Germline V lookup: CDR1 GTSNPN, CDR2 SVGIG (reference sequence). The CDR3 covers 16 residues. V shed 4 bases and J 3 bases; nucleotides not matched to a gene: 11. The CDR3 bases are TGTGCCTGGACCTATTGTAGCGGGGCTAACTACAATGAGCAGTTCTTC. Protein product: CAWTYCSGANYNEQFF.

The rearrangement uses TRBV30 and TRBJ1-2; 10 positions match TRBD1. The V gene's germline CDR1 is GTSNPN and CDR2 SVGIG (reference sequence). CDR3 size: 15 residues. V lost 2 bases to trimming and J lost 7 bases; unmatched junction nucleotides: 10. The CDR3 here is CAWSQLGQGSPGYTF. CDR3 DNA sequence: TGTGCCTGGAGTCAGTTGGGACAGGGGAGTCCTGGCTACACCTTC.

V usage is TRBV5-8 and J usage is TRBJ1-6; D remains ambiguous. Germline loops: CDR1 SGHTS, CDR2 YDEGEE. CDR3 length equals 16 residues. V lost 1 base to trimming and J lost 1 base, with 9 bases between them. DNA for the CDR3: TGTGCCAGCAGCTTGTCGGGGATATCCTATAATTCACCCCTCCACTTT. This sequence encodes CASSLSGISYNSPLHF.

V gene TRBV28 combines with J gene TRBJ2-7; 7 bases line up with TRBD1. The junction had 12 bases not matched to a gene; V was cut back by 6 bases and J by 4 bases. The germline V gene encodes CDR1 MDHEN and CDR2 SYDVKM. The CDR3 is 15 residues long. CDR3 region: CASSSGPGQIYEQYF. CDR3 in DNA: TGTGCCAGCAGCTCGGGGCCGGGACAGATTTACGAGCAGTACTTC.

CDR3 sequence reads: CASSSGGELGSIYGYTF. The CDR3 DNA reads TGTGCCAGCAGTTCCGGGGGGGAACTAGGTTCTATCTATGGCTACACCTTC. The chain recombines TRBV7-9 with TRBJ1-2; a weak D match, TRBD1 (5 bases). The CDR3 extends over 17 amino acids. V was clipped by 6 bases and J by 4 bases, with 24 bases between them. The germline CDR1 and CDR2 sequences are SEHNR and FQNEAQ (reference sequence).

CDR3 amino acids: CASKDRTGELFF. The CDR3 DNA reads as TGTGCCAGCAAAGACAGGACCGGGGAGCTGTTTTTT. The rearrangement uses TRBV12-3 or TRBV12-4 and TRBJ2-2, with D possibly matching TRBD1 (6 bases). The germline V and J ends were trimmed by 7 bases and 5 bases, with 8 bases remaining between them. The CDR3 runs to 12 residues.

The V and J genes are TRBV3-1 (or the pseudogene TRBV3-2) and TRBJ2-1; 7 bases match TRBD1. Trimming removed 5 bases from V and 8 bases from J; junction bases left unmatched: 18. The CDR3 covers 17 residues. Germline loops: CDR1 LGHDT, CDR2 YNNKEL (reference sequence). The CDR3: CASSSNRGQGVVDEQFF. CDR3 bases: TGTGCCAGCAGCTCAAATCGGGGTCAGGGGGTGGTCGATGAGCAGTTCTTC.